The 26 T cell receptor beta chains below come from one sample, sequenced in a study of T cell responses to AZD1222 COVID-19 vaccine. Here immunoSEQ multiplex PCR was the method, and the copy in TCRdb shows in-frame clones only, minus some. The sample yields 92,000 or so clones, about nine tenths seen once. The source material was peripheral blood, sampled 28 days after the second AZD1222 dose. These receptors came from an adult who received the AZD1222 COVID-19 vaccine.

The chain uses TRBV24-1 and TRBJ2-5; no firm D call. The germline gives CDR1 KGHDR, CDR2 SFDVKD. Trimming pared 7 bases from V and 4 bases from J, leaving 6 bases between. CDR3 length: 11 residues. CDR3 sequence: CATSGSETQYF. DNA of the CDR3: TGTGCCACCAGCGGGTCAGAGACCCAGTACTTC.

The CDR3 sequence is CASSLTRQGNNEQFF. CDR3 DNA sequence: TGTGCCAGCAGCTTAACGAGACAGGGGAACAATGAGCAGTTCTTC. The J gene is TRBJ2-1, the V gene TRBV11-2, with TRBD1 matching over 8 bases. The CDR3 extends over 15 amino acids. The J segment lost 5 bases and the V segment lost 2 bases, leaving 5 bases of the junction unmatched. Per the germline V gene, CDR1 is SGHAT and CDR2 is FQNNGV.

CDR3 coding DNA: TGTGCCAGTTCCCCCCCGGAAACTTCACCCCTCCACTTT. This encodes CASSPPETSPLHF. The V call is TRBV28, the J call TRBJ1-6; no firm D call. Trimming removed 9 bases from V and 9 bases from J, with 15 bases in between. CDR1 is MDHEN, CDR2 SYDVKM, per germline. This CDR3 comprises 13 residues.

The V call is TRBV27, the J call TRBJ1-2; D call uncertain. Trimming removed 6 bases from V and 0 bases from J, with 8 bases in between. Per the germline V gene, CDR1 is MNHEY and CDR2 is SMNVEV (reference sequence). The CDR3 is 13 residues long. The CDR3 region has the DNA TGTGCCAGCAGCAACCAACCTAACTATGGCTACACCTTC. Translation gives CASSNQPNYGYTF.

V is TRBV3-1 (or the pseudogene TRBV3-2) and J is TRBJ1-2, with unresolved D. The CDR3 has 14 amino acids. Germline CDR1 LGHDT, CDR2 YNNKEL (reference sequence). Deletions cut 1 base from V and 10 bases from J, with 16 bases between. CDR3 sequence (DNA): TGTGCCAGCAGCCAAGGCCCCGGACCTCTCCCCTACACCTTC. Translation gives CASSQGPGPLPYTF.

This sequence joins TRBV11-1 and TRBJ2-1; 12 bases line up with TRBD2. CDR3 size: 16 residues. Looked up from germline, CDR1 is SGHAT and CDR2 is FQDESV (reference sequence). Losses at the gene ends were 2 bases for V and 8 bases for J; bases not matched to a gene: 7. CDR3 in DNA: TGTGCCAGCAGCTTACTAGCGGGGGGGCCAGTTGATGAGCAGTTCTTC. Its protein product is CASSLLAGGPVDEQFF.

The chain uses TRBV24-1 and TRBJ2-5, with 9 nucleotides matching TRBD1. The V and J ends lost 5 bases and 4 bases, in that order; junction bases with no gene match: 4. CDR3 size: 14 residues. The germline gives CDR1 KGHDR, CDR2 SFDVKD. This CDR3 is CATSGTGDVETQYF. CDR3 nucleotides: TGTGCCACCAGTGGGACAGGGGACGTAGAGACCCAGTACTTC.

The J gene is TRBJ1-1, the V gene TRBV20-1; D is unresolved. The length of the CDR3 is 9 residues. V lost 8 bases to trimming and J lost 5 bases, with 6 bases between them. CDR1 is DFQATT and CDR2 is SNEGSKA in the germline V gene (reference sequence). CDR3 sequence (DNA): TGCAGTTTGGAGACTGAAGCTTTCTTT. Its protein is CSLETEAFF.

The CDR3 DNA reads as TGTGCCAGCAGCTGGACTACCCAGTACTTC. It is translated as CASSWTTQYF. V gene TRBV11-3 combines with J gene TRBJ2-5; possible D gene TRBD2, 5 bases. CDR3 length: 10 amino acids. Looked up from germline, CDR1 is SGHNT and CDR2 is YENEEA. The V gene lost 4 bases and the J gene lost 8 bases, with 5 bases spanning the gap.

This sequence joins TRBV7-8 and TRBJ2-7; TRBD2 matches at 12 bases. V lost 1 base to trimming and J lost 2 bases; unmatched junction nucleotides: 9. Germline loops: CDR1 SGHVS, CDR2 FQNEAQ. This CDR3 has 18 residues. The CDR3, as DNA: TGTGCCAGCAGCTTAGAGGCTAGCGGGGGGGCCGCCACCTACGAGCAGTACTTC. This translates into CASSLEASGGAATYEQYF.

The genes are TRBV10-1 and TRBJ2-3, with unresolved D. Trimming removed 0 bases at V and 4 bases at J, with 8 bases between. The length of the CDR3 is 14 residues. Per germline, CDR1 WNHNN and CDR2 SYGVQD (reference sequence). CDR3 region: CASSESDTPDTQYF. Here the CDR3 DNA reads TGCGCCAGCAGTGAGTCCGATACGCCAGATACGCAGTATTTT.

This chain joins TRBV6-5 and TRBJ2-1, with D possibly TRBD1 on 7 matching bases. Trimming removed 6 bases at V and 2 bases at J, with 11 bases between. Germline V gene lookup returns CDR1 MNHEY and CDR2 SVGAGI. This CDR3 contains 14 residues. The CDR3 nucleotides read TGTGCCAGCAGGGCAGGGGGGCCCTACAATGAGCAGTTCTTC. Translated, it gives CASRAGGPYNEQFF.

The rearrangement joins TRBV5-1 to TRBJ1-4; TRBD1 matches at 8 bases. This CDR3 has 14 amino acids. The V gene end was trimmed by 4 bases and the J gene end by 8 bases; junction bases not matched to a gene: 7. Looked up from germline, CDR1 is SGHRS and CDR2 is YFSETQ. DNA for the CDR3: TGCGCCAGCAGCCTAACAGGGGGAGGCGAAAAACTGTTTTTT. Amino acids: CASSLTGGGEKLFF. Variable domain in full (rest from reference TRBV5-1 and TRBJ1-4): KAGVTQTPRYLIKTRGQQVTLSCSPISGHRSVSWYQQTPGQGLQFLFEYFSETQRNKGNFPGRFSGRQFSNSRSEMNVSTLELGDSALYLCASSLTGGGEKLFFGSGTQLSVL.

V and J are TRBV19 and TRBJ1-1, with D unclear. CDR1 is LNHDA, CDR2 SQIVND, per germline (reference sequence). Trimming removed 3 bases from V and 0 bases from J, with 5 bases in between. The CDR3 is 13 amino acids. In DNA, the CDR3 is TGTGCCAGTAGTATGGGCATGAACACTGAAGCTTTCTTT. Residues: CASSMGMNTEAFF. The variable domain in full, completed from reference TRBV19 and TRBJ1-1, reads DGGITQSPKYLFRKEGQNVTLSCEQNLNHDAMYWYRQDPGQGLRLIYYSQIVNDFQKGDIAEGYSVSREKKESFPLTVTSAQKNPTAFYLCASSMGMNTEAFFGQGTRLTVV.

The chain carries TRBV10-3 and TRBJ1-2, with TRBD1 identical over 11 bases. The germline V gene encodes CDR1 ENHRY and CDR2 SYGVKD. J was trimmed by 2 bases and V by 0 bases; bases with no gene match: 2. The CDR3 is 16 residues long. This CDR3 reads CAISESGTGGNYGYTF. The CDR3 DNA reads as TGTGCCATCAGTGAGTCGGGGACAGGGGGGAACTATGGCTACACCTTC.

V and J are TRBV6-5 and TRBJ2-5; TRBD1 agrees at 10 bases. The CDR3 spans 15 residues. CDR1 and CDR2 from the germline V gene are MNHEY and SVGAGI. V lost 6 bases and J lost 6; bases outside the gene matches: 10. The CDR3 DNA follows: TGTGCCAGCAGCTGGGACAGGGGAAGGGCACAGACCCAGTACTTC. Translated: CASSWDRGRAQTQYF.

Regarding this clone: This specimen includes other DNA sequences encoding the same CDR3. V gene TRBV7-9 combines with J gene TRBJ1-1; no clear D gene. Germline CDR1 is SEHNR and CDR2 is FQNEAQ (reference sequence). Trimming removed 3 bases from V and 1 base from J, with 3 bases in between. The CDR3 length is 12 residues. The CDR3 sequence: CASSFGNTEAFF. The CDR3 nucleotides are TGTGCCAGCAGCTTTGGGAACACTGAAGCTTTCTTT.

In its sample, this clone was seen once. V gene TRBV14 combines with J gene TRBJ1-3; 7 positions agree with TRBD1. This CDR3 contains 16 residues. Per germline, CDR1 SGHDN and CDR2 FVKESK. V trimming: 4 bases; J trimming: 0 bases; junction bases outside the gene matches: 6. The CDR3, as DNA: TGTGCCAGCAGCCGTGGACAGGCATACTCTGGAAACACCATATATTTT. It is translated as CASSRGQAYSGNTIYF. The variable domain in full, with the rest retrieved from reference TRBV14 and TRBJ1-3, is EAGVTQFPSHSVIEKGQTVTLRCDPISGHDNLYWYRRVMGKEIKFLLHFVKESKQDESGMPNNRFLAERTGGTYSTLKVQPAELEDSGVYFCASSRGQAYSGNTIYFGEGSWLTVV.

This chain connects TRBV9 to TRBJ2-5; TRBD1 matches 7 bases. Trimming at V came to 4 bases and at J to 0 bases, leaving 9 bases not matched to a gene. This CDR3 region has 16 residues. Germline V CDR1 and CDR2: SGDLS, YYNGEE. The CDR3 loop reads CASSRGDRAYQETQYF. DNA of the CDR3: TGTGCCAGCAGCCGAGGGGACAGAGCGTACCAAGAGACCCAGTACTTC.

The chain recombines TRBV5-1 with TRBJ1-2; D is unresolved. Germline V gene lookup returns CDR1 SGHRS and CDR2 YFSETQ. The CDR3 length is 15 residues. The ends were cut back, 0 bases at V and 3 bases at J, with 12 bases in the middle. The CDR3 sequence is CASSLDGDRYYGYTF. CDR3 coding DNA: TGCGCCAGCAGCTTGGATGGAGACCGATACTATGGCTACACCTTC.

V is TRBV10-3 and J is TRBJ1-2; D remains unclear. Germline assignment: CDR1 ENHRY and CDR2 SYGVKD. This CDR3 contains 14 residues. V shed 4 bases and J shed 1 base, with 10 bases lying between them. The CDR3 region is CAISAAAHNYGYTF. Here the CDR3 DNA reads TGTGCCATCAGTGCTGCGGCTCATAACTATGGCTACACCTTC.

The V gene is TRBV9, the J gene TRBJ1-1, with a weak D call TRBD1 (6 bases). Germline V lookup: CDR1 SGDLS, CDR2 YYNGEE. Trimming removed 3 bases from V and 0 bases from J, with 9 bases in between. CDR3 length: 14 residues. CDR3 sequence: CASSEGGMNTEAFF. In nucleotides, the CDR3 is TGTGCCAGCAGCGAGGGGGGGATGAACACTGAAGCTTTCTTT.

The V gene is TRBV9, the J gene TRBJ1-2, with 8 nucleotides matching TRBD1. The CDR3 consists of 16 residues. The V gene's germline CDR1 is SGDLS and CDR2 YYNGEE. The V segment lost 2 bases and the J segment 5 bases; nucleotides outside the gene matches: 11. CDR3 residues: CASSVARGTGLYGYTF. The CDR3 coding sequence is TGTGCCAGCAGCGTCGCACGGGGGACAGGTCTTTATGGCTACACCTTC. The full variable domain, rest sourced from reference TRBV9 and TRBJ1-2, is DSGVTQTPKHLITATGQRVTLRCSPRSGDLSVYWYQQSLDQGLQFLIQYYNGEERAKGNILERFSAQQFPDLHSELNLSSLELGDSALYFCASSVARGTGLYGYTFGSGTRLTVV.

This clone was seen just once. V gene TRBV7-2 combines with J gene TRBJ1-1; TRBD1 might be the D (6 bases). Per the germline V gene, CDR1 is SGHTA and CDR2 is FQGNSA. The CDR3 extends over 14 amino acids. V was clipped by 5 bases and J by 5 bases, with 15 bases between them. The CDR3 spells CASSLDRGRTEAFF. CDR3 DNA sequence: TGTGCCAGCAGCCTGGACAGAGGGAGGACTGAAGCTTTCTTT.

The rearrangement joins TRBV3-1 (or the pseudogene TRBV3-2) to TRBJ2-2, with TRBD2 matching 7 bases. Germline loops: CDR1 LGHDT, CDR2 YNNKEL (reference sequence). The CDR3 length is 19 residues. Germline trimming cut 2 bases from V and 1 base from J; bases unmatched to any gene: 13. CDR3 sequence reads: CASSQSYTGTMGNTGELFF. DNA for the CDR3: TGTGCCAGCAGCCAATCCTACACCGGGACTATGGGGAACACCGGGGAGCTGTTTTTT.

The chain has TRBV7-9 and TRBJ1-2; 7 bases are a match to TRBD1. The CDR3 extends over 13 amino acids. CDR1 is SEHNR and CDR2 is FQNEAQ in the germline V gene (reference sequence). V lost 5 bases, J lost 8 bases, and 8 bases stayed unmatched. The chain's CDR3 is CASSTPTGSGYTF. In DNA form, the CDR3 reads TGTGCCAGCAGCACGCCGACAGGGAGCGGCTACACCTTC.